This T cell receptor beta chain appears in the sequencing data of a study of CD8+ T cells in alopecia areata. This sample's treatment: oral pan-JAK inhibitor, 5-10 mg twice daily. RNA was isolated and reverse transcribed to cDNA, the sequencing template. Assay: immunoSEQ multiplex PCR; the TCRdb copy retains only in-frame clones and omits some. Of about 220,000 clones listed, about 50% are singletons. CDR1 is GTSNPN, CDR2 SVGIG, per germline (reference sequence). This CDR3 contains 12 residues. J was trimmed by 12 bases and V by 5 bases; bases with no gene match: 12. The sequence was obtained from a human donor with alopecia areata. The rearrangement links TRBV30 to TRBJ1-1; 7 bases match TRBD1. This specimen was CD4+ T cells sorted from blood, taken at week 4, from a patient treated with tofacitinib. Here the CDR3 DNA reads TGTGCCTGGGGGCTCGAACGACAGGGAACTTTCTTT. Translated, it gives CAWGLERQGTFF.